Below, 27 T cell receptor beta chains from the same sample are listed, as sequenced in a study of identical twins. In TCRdb, the 5' RACE reads were re-called with MiXCR into one record per CDR3 protein. The profile covers roughly 490,000 distinct CDR3 sequences, with 14% appearing a single time and approximately 0.98% taken by the ten largest. These sequences were also reported in another study, on yellow fever vaccine responses in identical twins.

Sequences were obtained from CD4+ T cells sorted from blood. The receptors stem from a woman younger than 35 in good health.

CDR3 in DNA: TGTGCCAGCAGTTTAAAAGTGACAGACTCACACACAGATACGCAGTATTTT. Protein sequence: CASSLKVTDSHTDTQYF. The J gene is TRBJ2-3, the V gene TRBV12-3 or TRBV12-4, with TRBD1 as a possible D gene (5 bases). V was pared by 2 bases and J by 2 bases, with 17 bases between. The CDR3 loop spans 17 amino acids.

This clonotype was detected a few times. This chain connects TRBV2 to TRBJ2-7, with no clear D. Deletions cut 2 bases from V and 6 bases from J, with 11 bases between. The CDR3 sequence is 13 residues long. CDR1 SNHLY and CDR2 FYNNEI come from the germline V gene. The chain's CDR3 is CASSERPGLEQYF. The CDR3 DNA reads as TGTGCCAGCAGTGAACGCCCGGGCCTCGAGCAGTACTTC.

This clonotype has just a few counts. The chain couples TRBV3-1 to TRBJ2-7; 11 nucleotides match TRBD2. V shed 9 bases, J shed 0 bases, and the junction held 4 bases outside the gene matches. Germline values: CDR1 LGHDT, CDR2 YNNKEL (reference sequence). This CDR3 region has 14 residues. The CDR3 sequence is CASTLAGGSYEQYF. In DNA, the CDR3 is TGTGCCAGTACTCTAGCGGGAGGCTCCTACGAGCAGTACTTC.

This sequence joins TRBV29-1 and TRBJ2-1; no reliable D call. CDR1 is SQVTM and CDR2 is ANQGSEA in the germline V gene. This CDR3 region has 11 residues. The V gene lost 7 bases and the J gene lost 13 bases, with 17 bases spanning the gap. Here the CDR3 DNA reads TGCAGCGCAATCGGTAGGGCCACCCAGTTCTTC. It translates to CSAIGRATQFF.

This clonotype was found a few times. V and J are TRBV9 and TRBJ1-5; D remains ambiguous. This CDR3 spans 13 amino acids. Looked up from germline, CDR1 is SGDLS and CDR2 is YYNGEE. Trimming pared 0 bases from V and 5 bases from J, leaving 6 bases between. This chain's CDR3 is CASSVGPDQPQHF. The CDR3 coding sequence is TGTGCCAGCAGCGTAGGTCCCGATCAGCCCCAGCATTTT.

This clonotype came up many times. The CDR3 nucleotides read TGTGCCAGCAGCGGTGAATTTGAGCAGTACTTC. Translating gives CASSGEFEQYF. The V call is TRBV7-9, the J call TRBJ2-7; no firm D call. CDR1 is SEHNR and CDR2 is FQNEAQ in the germline V gene (reference sequence). This CDR3 has 11 residues. V lost 5 bases, J lost 7 bases, and 9 bases lay in between.

The chain couples TRBV7-2 to TRBJ2-2; D tentatively fits TRBD1 or TRBD2 (5 bases each). The V end was cut by 4 bases, the J end by 4 bases, with 13 bases between. This CDR3 is built from 15 residues. The germline CDR1 and CDR2 sequences are SGHTA and FQGNSA. The CDR3 reads CASSYQGGGTGELFF. For the CDR3, the DNA is TGTGCCAGCAGCTATCAGGGTGGGGGCACCGGGGAGCTGTTTTTT.

This clonotype was counted ten times or more. The junction does not match germline at one end; this may be a read error. The chain joins TRBV6-2 or TRBV6-3 to TRBJ2-7, with TRBD2 matching 14 bases. This CDR3 region has 11 residues. CDR1 is MNHEY and CDR2 is SVGEGT in the germline V gene. This chain's CDR3 is CASSTGLAGAF. CDR3 DNA sequence: TGTGCCAGCAGTACGGGACTAGCGGGAGCATTC.

This chain connects TRBV14 to TRBJ2-5; D not resolved. Germline assignment: CDR1 SGHDN and CDR2 FVKESK. The V end was cut by 2 bases, the J end by 2 bases, with 6 bases between. The length of the CDR3 is 13 residues. CDR3 sequence reads: CASSQTEQETQYF. Written as DNA, the CDR3 is TGTGCCAGCAGCCAAACAGAACAAGAGACCCAGTACTTC.

In its sample, this clonotype was seen a few times. The chain has TRBV6-6 and TRBJ2-2; D ambiguous. In germline, CDR1 is MNHNY, CDR2 SVGAGI (reference sequence). CDR3 length equals 13 residues. Trimming took 4 bases from V and 9 from J, leaving 12 bases between them. The CDR3 DNA reads TGTGCCAGCAGTTTGCCCCCTGGTCGGGAGCTGTTTTTT. This encodes CASSLPPGRELFF.

The chain employs TRBV11-3 and TRBJ2-2, with D perhaps matching TRBD2 (6 bases). With 5 bases removed from V and 8 bases from J, the gap between germline ends came to 15 bases. The CDR3 runs to 14 residues. Germline V gene data show CDR1 as SGHNT and CDR2 as YENEEA. The CDR3 region has the DNA TGTGCCAGCAGCCCCCGGACTACCTCAGGGGAGCTGTTTTTT. This gives the protein CASSPRTTSGELFF.

This chain links TRBV4-2 with TRBJ2-5; D is tentatively TRBD1 or TRBD2 (5 bases each). Looked up from germline, CDR1 is LGHNA and CDR2 is YNFKEQ. This CDR3 is 14 amino acids long. Trimming took off 1 base at V and 5 bases at J, with 11 bases between the two ends. The CDR3 spells CASSQGGTGETQYF. The CDR3 nucleotides read TGTGCCAGCAGCCAAGGGGGGACGGGCGAGACCCAGTACTTC.

Ten or more counts support this clonotype. The CDR3 loop is CSARNSRTANNEQFF. The CDR3 coding sequence is TGCAGTGCTAGAAACAGTCGGACAGCCAACAATGAGCAGTTCTTC. The chain combines TRBV20-1 with TRBJ2-1; D is perhaps TRBD1 (6 bases). The length of the CDR3 is 15 residues. The ends were cut back, 2 bases at V and 5 bases at J, with 16 bases in the middle. Germline V gene data show CDR1 as DFQATT and CDR2 as SNEGSKA (reference sequence).

The CDR3 DNA sequence: TGTGCCAGTGGGAAAATAGCGGGCCGACAAGAGACCCAGTACTTC. Encoded protein: CASGKIAGRQETQYF. The chain has TRBV19 and TRBJ2-5, with 7 bases matching TRBD2. V shed 8 bases and J 2 bases; nucleotides not matched to a gene: 11. Germline CDR1 and CDR2: LNHDA and SQIVND (reference sequence). CDR3 size: 15 residues.

As concerns this clonotype: Since a much larger clone is just one base distant, this may be a read error. J is TRBJ2-4 and V is TRBV12-3 or TRBV12-4; D call uncertain. V was shortened by 6 bases and J by 5 bases, with 17 bases between the two germline ends. This CDR3 has 15 amino acids. The CDR3 coding sequence is TGTGCCAGCAGCCGGCACGGCGCGACCGAAAACATTCAGTACTTC. It yields the protein CASSRHGATENIQYF.

The V and J genes are TRBV6-2 or TRBV6-3 and TRBJ2-7; TRBD2 might be the D (6 bases). CDR1 is MNHEY and CDR2 is SVGEGT in the germline V gene. Trimming removed 6 bases at V and 6 bases at J, with 18 bases between. CDR3 size: 14 residues. CDR3 nucleotides: TGTGCCAGCAGACCCCTGGGGCGGGAACTCGAGCAGTACTTC. It specifies CASRPLGRELEQYF.

The table lists this clonotype with many counts. This sequence joins TRBV6-2 or TRBV6-3 and TRBJ2-1; 9 bases match TRBD2. This CDR3 region has 16 residues. The junction had 7 bases not matched to a gene; V was cut back by 0 bases and J by 7 bases. From germline, CDR1 is MNHEY and CDR2 SVGEGT. The chain's CDR3 is CASSYSGTSTRNEQFF. The CDR3 nucleotides read TGTGCCAGCAGTTACTCAGGGACTAGCACTCGGAATGAGCAGTTCTTC.

The V gene is TRBV6-1, the J gene TRBJ2-5; 7 bases align to TRBD2. CDR3 length: 16 residues. Germline CDR1 MNHNS, CDR2 SASEGT. The junction had 14 bases not matched to a gene; V was cut back by 6 bases and J by 4 bases. This CDR3 is CASSPGTTSGGETQYF. The CDR3 DNA is TGTGCCAGCAGCCCCGGAACTACCTCGGGAGGAGAGACCCAGTACTTC.

The genes are TRBV20-1 and TRBJ2-1, with 10 bases aligning to TRBD1. Trimming took 0 bases from V and 6 from J; bases not matched to a gene: 5. The germline CDR1 and CDR2 sequences are DFQATT and SNEGSKA (reference sequence). The CDR3 consists of 15 residues. The CDR3 bases are TGCAGTGCTAGAGAAAAGGACAGGGGGAGCAATGAGCAGTTCTTC. This codes for CSAREKDRGSNEQFF.

This clonotype showed up just a few times. This chain connects TRBV12-3 or TRBV12-4 to TRBJ2-7, with TRBD2 identical over 7 bases. J was trimmed by 0 bases and V by 5 bases; bases with no gene match: 7. This CDR3 has 15 residues. In DNA form, the CDR3 reads TGTGCCAGCAGTGGCTCCGGGACTAACTCCTACGAGCAGTACTTC. It specifies CASSGSGTNSYEQYF.

This clonotype was found a few times. The rearrangement uses TRBV12-3 or TRBV12-4 and TRBJ1-1; 7 bases map to TRBD1. With 6 bases clipped from V and 0 bases from J, the junction kept 7 bases outside the gene matches. The CDR3 extends over 15 amino acids. CDR3 bases: TGTGCCAGCAGCTTGGACAGGCAAGTGAACACTGAAGCTTTCTTT. Protein sequence: CASSLDRQVNTEAFF.

The rearrangement links TRBV20-1 to TRBJ1-1; D is possibly TRBD1 (5 bases). The V end was cut by 7 bases, the J end by 4 bases, with 16 bases between. Looked up from germline, CDR1 is DFQATT and CDR2 is SNEGSKA (reference sequence). This CDR3 is built from 13 residues. This chain's CDR3 is CSDWTPVGTEAFF. The CDR3 DNA reads as TGCAGTGATTGGACACCCGTTGGCACTGAAGCTTTCTTT.

This rearrangement joins TRBV27 to TRBJ1-1; 8 bases fit TRBD1. V gave up 4 bases and J gave up 6 bases; unmatched junction bases: 7. The CDR3 totals 14 residues. The germline V gene encodes CDR1 MNHEY and CDR2 SMNVEV (reference sequence). CDR3 DNA sequence: TGTGCCAGCAGTTCGACAGGGGTAAATTCTGAAGCTTTCTTT. This gives the protein CASSSTGVNSEAFF.

This clonotype occurred a few times. The chain joins TRBV2 to TRBJ2-2, with 11 bases that match TRBD2. The length of the CDR3 is 16 residues. From germline, CDR1 is SNHLY and CDR2 FYNNEI. V dropped 2 bases and J dropped 4; count of bases not matched to a gene: 3. The CDR3: CASSETSGSITGELFF. The CDR3 nucleotides are TGTGCCAGCAGTGAAACTAGCGGGAGCATCACCGGGGAGCTGTTTTTT.

This chain links TRBV5-1 with TRBJ2-7; D might be TRBD1 (6 bases). Germline CDR1 reads SGHRS; CDR2 reads YFSETQ. V was pared by 4 bases and J by 5 bases, with 10 bases between. This CDR3 region has 12 residues. CDR3: CASSDQGNEQYF. The CDR3 DNA follows: TGCGCCAGCAGCGACCAGGGGAACGAGCAGTACTTC.

The chain employs TRBV3-1 and TRBJ2-6; D uncertain. V was cut by 1 base and J by 8 bases, with 6 bases left in between. Looked up from germline, CDR1 is LGHDT and CDR2 is YNNKEL (reference sequence). This CDR3 is 13 amino acids long. Written as DNA, the CDR3 is TGTGCCAGCAGCCAAGGGGGTCCCAACGTCCTGACTTTC. Its translation: CASSQGGPNVLTF.

The CDR3 bases are TGTGCCAGCAGTGGGGGACTACCCACAGATACGCAGTATTTT. This encodes CASSGGLPTDTQYF. The J gene is TRBJ2-3, the V gene TRBV2; TRBD2 aligns across 7 bases. From germline, CDR1 is SNHLY and CDR2 FYNNEI. This CDR3 has 14 residues. J lost 2 bases, V lost 4 bases, and 3 bases had no gene match.